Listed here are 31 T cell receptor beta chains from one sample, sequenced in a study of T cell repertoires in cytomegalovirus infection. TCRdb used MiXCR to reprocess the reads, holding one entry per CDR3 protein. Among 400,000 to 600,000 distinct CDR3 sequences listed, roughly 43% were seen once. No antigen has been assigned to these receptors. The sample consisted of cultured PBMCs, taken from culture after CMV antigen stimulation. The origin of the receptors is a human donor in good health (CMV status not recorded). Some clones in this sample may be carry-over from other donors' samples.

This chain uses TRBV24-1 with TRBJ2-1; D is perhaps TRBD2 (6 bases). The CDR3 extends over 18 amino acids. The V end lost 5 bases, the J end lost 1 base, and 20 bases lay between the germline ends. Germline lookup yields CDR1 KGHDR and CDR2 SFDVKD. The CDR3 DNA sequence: TGTGCCACCAGTGCCGCCTCCGGCAGCGGGTTATCCTACAATGAGCAGTTCTTC. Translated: CATSAASGSGLSYNEQFF.

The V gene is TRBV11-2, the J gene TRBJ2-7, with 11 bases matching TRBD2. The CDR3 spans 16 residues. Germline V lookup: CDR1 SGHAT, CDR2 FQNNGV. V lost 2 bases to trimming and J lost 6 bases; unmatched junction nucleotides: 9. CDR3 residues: CASSLPLLAGVLEQYF. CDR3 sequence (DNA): TGTGCCAGCAGCTTACCTCTACTAGCGGGAGTACTCGAGCAGTACTTC.

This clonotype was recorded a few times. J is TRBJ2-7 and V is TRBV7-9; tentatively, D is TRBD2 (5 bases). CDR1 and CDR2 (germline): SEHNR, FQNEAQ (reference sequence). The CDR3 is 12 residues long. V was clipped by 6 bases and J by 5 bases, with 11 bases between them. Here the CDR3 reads CASSPDYHEQYF. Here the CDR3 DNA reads TGTGCCAGCAGTCCCGACTACCACGAGCAGTACTTC.

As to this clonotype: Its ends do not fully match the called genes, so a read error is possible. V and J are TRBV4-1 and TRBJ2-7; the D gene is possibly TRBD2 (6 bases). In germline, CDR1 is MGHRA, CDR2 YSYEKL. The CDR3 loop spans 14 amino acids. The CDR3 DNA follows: TGTGCCAGCAGCCACCAGCCAGGAGGGGTCGCGCAGTACTTC. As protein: CASSHQPGGVAQYF.

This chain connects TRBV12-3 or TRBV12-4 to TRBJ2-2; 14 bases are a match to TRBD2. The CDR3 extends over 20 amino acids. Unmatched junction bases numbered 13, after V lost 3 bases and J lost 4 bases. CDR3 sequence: CASSFGPGLAGDWRTGELFF. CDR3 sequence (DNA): TGTGCCAGCAGTTTCGGCCCGGGACTAGCGGGGGATTGGCGCACCGGGGAGCTGTTTTTT.

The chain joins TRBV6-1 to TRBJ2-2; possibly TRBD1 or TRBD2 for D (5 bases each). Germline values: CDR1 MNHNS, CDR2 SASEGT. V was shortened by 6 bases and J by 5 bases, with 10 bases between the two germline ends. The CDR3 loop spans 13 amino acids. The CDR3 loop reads CASRGPVTGELFF. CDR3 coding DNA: TGTGCCAGCAGGGGACCGGTAACCGGGGAGCTGTTTTTT.

The CDR3 loop is CASSSPGTGPTDTQYF. The DNA for the CDR3 is TGTGCCAGCAGCTCACCCGGGACAGGGCCCACAGATACGCAGTATTTT. V and J are TRBV7-2 and TRBJ2-3; 9 bases align to TRBD1. Trimming removed 4 bases from V and 2 bases from J; junction bases left unmatched: 7. Germline CDR1 and CDR2: SGHTA and FQGNSA. The CDR3 length is 16 residues.

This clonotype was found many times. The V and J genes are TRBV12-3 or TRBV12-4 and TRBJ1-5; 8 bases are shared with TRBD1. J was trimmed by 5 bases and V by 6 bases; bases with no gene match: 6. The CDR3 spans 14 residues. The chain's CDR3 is CASSQGARDQPQHF. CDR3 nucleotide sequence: TGTGCCAGCAGCCAGGGGGCGAGAGATCAGCCCCAGCATTTT.

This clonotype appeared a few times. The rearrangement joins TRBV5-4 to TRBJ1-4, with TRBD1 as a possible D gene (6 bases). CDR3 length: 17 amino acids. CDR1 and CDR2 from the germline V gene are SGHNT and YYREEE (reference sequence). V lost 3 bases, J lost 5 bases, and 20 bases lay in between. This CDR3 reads CASSSGPGQITNEKLFF. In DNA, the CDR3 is TGTGCCAGCAGCTCCGGCCCGGGACAAATTACAAATGAAAAACTGTTTTTT.

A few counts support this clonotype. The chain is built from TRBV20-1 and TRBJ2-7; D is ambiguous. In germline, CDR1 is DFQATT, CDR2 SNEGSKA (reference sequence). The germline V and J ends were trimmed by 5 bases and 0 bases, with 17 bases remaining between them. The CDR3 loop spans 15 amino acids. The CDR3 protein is CSAHDPSLGSYEQYF. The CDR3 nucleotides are TGCAGTGCTCACGACCCCTCCCTAGGCTCCTACGAGCAGTACTTC.

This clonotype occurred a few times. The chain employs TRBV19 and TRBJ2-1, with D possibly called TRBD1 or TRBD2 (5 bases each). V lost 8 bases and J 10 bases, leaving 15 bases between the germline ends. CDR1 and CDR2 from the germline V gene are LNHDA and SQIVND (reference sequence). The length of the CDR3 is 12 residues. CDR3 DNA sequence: TGTGCCAGTTGGGGGTCCCTCCAGGAGCAGTTCTTC. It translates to CASWGSLQEQFF.

The chain's CDR3 is CASSPNYYEQYF. In nucleotides, the CDR3 is TGTGCCAGCAGTCCAAATTACTACGAGCAGTACTTC. V is TRBV27 and J is TRBJ2-7; no reliable D call. Trimming pared 5 bases from V and 3 bases from J, leaving 8 bases between. The CDR3 spans 12 residues. Germline V gene sequence: CDR1 MNHEY, CDR2 SMNVEV (reference sequence).

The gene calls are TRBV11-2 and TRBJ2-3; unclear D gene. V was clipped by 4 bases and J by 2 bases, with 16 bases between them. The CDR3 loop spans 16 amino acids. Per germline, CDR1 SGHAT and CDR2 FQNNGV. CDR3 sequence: CASSSQVGGDTDTQYF. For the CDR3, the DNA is TGTGCCAGCAGCTCCCAAGTGGGTGGAGACACAGATACGCAGTATTTT.

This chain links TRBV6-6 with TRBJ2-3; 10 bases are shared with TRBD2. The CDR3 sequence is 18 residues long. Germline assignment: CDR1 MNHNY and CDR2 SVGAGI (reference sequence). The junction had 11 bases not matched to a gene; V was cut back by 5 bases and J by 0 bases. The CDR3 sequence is CASSQRGGWIRSTDTQYF. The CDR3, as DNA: TGTGCCAGCAGTCAGCGGGGGGGCTGGATTCGTAGCACAGATACGCAGTATTTT.

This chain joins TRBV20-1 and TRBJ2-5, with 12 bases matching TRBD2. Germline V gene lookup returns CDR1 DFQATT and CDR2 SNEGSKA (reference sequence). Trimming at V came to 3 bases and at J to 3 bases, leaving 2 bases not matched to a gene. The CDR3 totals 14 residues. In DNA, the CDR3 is TGCAGTGCTAGGCCTAGCGGGGGGGAAGAGACCCAGTACTTC. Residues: CSARPSGGEETQYF.

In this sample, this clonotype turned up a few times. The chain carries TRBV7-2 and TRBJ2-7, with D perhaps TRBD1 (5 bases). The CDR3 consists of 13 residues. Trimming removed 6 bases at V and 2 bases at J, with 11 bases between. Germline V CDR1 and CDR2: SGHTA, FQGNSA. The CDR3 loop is CASSHDRAYEQYF. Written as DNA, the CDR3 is TGTGCCAGCAGTCACGACAGAGCCTACGAGCAGTACTTC.

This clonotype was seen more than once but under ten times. CDR3 sequence: CASSLGVENEQFF. The CDR3 region has the DNA TGTGCCAGCAGCTTAGGGGTAGAAAATGAGCAGTTCTTC. The V call is TRBV7-6, the J call TRBJ2-1; D uncertain. Germline V gene data show CDR1 as SGHVS and CDR2 as FNYEAQ. The V end lost 1 base, the J end lost 7 bases, and 8 bases lay between the germline ends. The CDR3 totals 13 residues.

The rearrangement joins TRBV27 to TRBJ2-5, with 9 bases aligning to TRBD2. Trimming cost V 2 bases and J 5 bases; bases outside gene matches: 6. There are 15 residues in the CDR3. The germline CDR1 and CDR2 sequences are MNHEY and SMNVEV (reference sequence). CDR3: CASSLGGLAGETQYF. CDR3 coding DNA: TGTGCCAGCAGTTTAGGGGGACTAGCTGGGGAGACCCAGTACTTC.

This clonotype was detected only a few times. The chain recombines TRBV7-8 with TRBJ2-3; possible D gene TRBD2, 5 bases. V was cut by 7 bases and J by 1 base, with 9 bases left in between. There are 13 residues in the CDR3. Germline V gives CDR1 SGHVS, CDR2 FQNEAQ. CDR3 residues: CASNLARTDTQYF. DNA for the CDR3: TGTGCCAGCAATCTAGCCCGCACAGATACGCAGTATTTT.

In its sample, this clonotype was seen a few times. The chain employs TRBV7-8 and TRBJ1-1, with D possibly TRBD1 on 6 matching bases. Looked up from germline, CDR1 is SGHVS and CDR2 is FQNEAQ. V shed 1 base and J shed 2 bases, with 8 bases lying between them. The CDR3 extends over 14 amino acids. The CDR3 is CASSLVQGNTEAFF. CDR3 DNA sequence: TGTGCCAGCAGCTTAGTACAGGGTAACACTGAAGCTTTCTTT. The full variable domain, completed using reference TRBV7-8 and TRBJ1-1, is GAGVSQSPRYKVAKRGQDVALRCDPISGHVSLFWYQQALGQGPEFLTYFQNEAQLDKSGLPSDRFFAERPEGSVSTLKIQRTQQEDSAVYLCASSLVQGNTEAFFGQGTRLTVV.

The CDR3: CASSFLTSGTYNEQFF. The CDR3 DNA is TGCGCCAGCAGCTTTTTAACGAGCGGTACCTACAATGAGCAGTTCTTC. The chain has TRBV5-1 and TRBJ2-1; weak D call: TRBD2 (5 bases). Looked up from germline, CDR1 is SGHRS and CDR2 is YFSETQ. This CDR3 comprises 16 residues. The ends were cut back, 2 bases at V and 2 bases at J, with 14 bases in the middle. The complete variable domain, with remaining parts taken from reference TRBV5-1 and TRBJ2-1, reads KAGVTQTPRYLIKTRGQQVTLSCSPISGHRSVSWYQQTPGQGLQFLFEYFSETQRNKGNFPGRFSGRQFSNSRSEMNVSTLELGDSALYLCASSFLTSGTYNEQFFGPGTRLTVL.

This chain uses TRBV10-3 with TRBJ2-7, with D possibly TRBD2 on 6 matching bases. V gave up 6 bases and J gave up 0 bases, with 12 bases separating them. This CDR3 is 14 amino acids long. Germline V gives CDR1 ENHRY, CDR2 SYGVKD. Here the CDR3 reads CAIRAGSSSYEQYF. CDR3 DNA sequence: TGTGCCATCAGAGCCGGGAGTAGCTCCTACGAGCAGTACTTC.

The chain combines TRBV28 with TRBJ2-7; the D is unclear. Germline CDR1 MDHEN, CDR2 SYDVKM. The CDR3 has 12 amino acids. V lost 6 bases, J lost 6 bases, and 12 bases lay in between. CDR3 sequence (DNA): TGTGCCAGCAGCCTAAGGCTAGGCGAGCAGTACTTC. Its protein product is CASSLRLGEQYF.

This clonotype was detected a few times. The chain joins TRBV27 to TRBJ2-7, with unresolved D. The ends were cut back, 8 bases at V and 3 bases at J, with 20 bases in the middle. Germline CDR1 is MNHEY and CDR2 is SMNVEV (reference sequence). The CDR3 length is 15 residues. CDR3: CASSYGGRKGYEQYF. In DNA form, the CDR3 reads TGTGCCAGCTCGTACGGCGGCAGGAAAGGCTACGAGCAGTACTTC.

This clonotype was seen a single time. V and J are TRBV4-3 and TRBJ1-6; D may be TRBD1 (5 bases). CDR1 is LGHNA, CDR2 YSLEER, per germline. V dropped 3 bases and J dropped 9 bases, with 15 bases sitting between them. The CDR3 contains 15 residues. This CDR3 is CASSQDTVGLSPLHF. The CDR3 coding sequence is TGCGCCAGCAGCCAGGACACTGTGGGCCTTTCACCCCTCCACTTT.

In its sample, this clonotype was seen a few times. The CDR3 sequence is CASSLVSGSGNQPQHF. DNA for the CDR3: TGTGCCAGCAGCTTAGTCTCAGGGTCGGGCAATCAGCCCCAGCATTTT. The rearrangement uses TRBV7-2 and TRBJ1-5; possible D gene TRBD1, 5 bases. The CDR3 sequence is 16 residues long. Germline values: CDR1 SGHTA, CDR2 FQGNSA. Deletions cut 1 base from V and 2 bases from J, with 12 bases between. The entire variable domain, with the rest obtained from reference TRBV7-2 and TRBJ1-5, is as follows: GAGVSQSPSNKVTEKGKDVELRCDPISGHTALYWYRQSLGQGLEFLIYFQGNSAPDKSGLPSDRFSAERTGGSVSTLTIQRTQQEDSAVYLCASSLVSGSGNQPQHFGDGTRLSIL.

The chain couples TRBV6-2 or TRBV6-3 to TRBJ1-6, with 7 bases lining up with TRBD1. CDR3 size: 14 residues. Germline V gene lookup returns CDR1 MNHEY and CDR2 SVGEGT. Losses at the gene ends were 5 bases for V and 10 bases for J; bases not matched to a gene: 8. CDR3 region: CASSMGQMGSPLHF. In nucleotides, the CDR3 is TGTGCCAGCAGTATGGGACAGATGGGATCACCCCTCCACTTT.

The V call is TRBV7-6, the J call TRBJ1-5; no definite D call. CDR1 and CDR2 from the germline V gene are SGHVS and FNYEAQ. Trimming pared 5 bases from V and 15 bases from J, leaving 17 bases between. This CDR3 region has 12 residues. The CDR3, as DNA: TGTGCCAGCAGCGGTCCTGACATGGGCTTGCATTTT. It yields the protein CASSGPDMGLHF.

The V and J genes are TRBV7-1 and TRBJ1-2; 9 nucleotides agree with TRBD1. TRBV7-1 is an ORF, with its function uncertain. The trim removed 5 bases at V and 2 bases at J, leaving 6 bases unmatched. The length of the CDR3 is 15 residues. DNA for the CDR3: TGTGCCAGCAGCAGGGGGACAGGGCACAACTATGGCTACACCTTC. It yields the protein CASSRGTGHNYGYTF.

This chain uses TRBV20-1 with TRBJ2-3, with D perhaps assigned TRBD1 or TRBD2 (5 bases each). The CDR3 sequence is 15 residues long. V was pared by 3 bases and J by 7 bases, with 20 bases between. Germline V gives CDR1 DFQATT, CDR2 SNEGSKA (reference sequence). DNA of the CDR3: TGCAGTGCTAGGCATCGGGACCCTAAGGCATATACGCAGTATTTT. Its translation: CSARHRDPKAYTQYF.

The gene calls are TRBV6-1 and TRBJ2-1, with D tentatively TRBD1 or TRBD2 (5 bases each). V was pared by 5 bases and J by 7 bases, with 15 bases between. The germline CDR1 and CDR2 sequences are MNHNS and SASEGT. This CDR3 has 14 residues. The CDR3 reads CASSPPGPDNEQFF. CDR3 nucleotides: TGTGCCAGCAGTCCCCCGGGACCAGATAATGAGCAGTTCTTC.